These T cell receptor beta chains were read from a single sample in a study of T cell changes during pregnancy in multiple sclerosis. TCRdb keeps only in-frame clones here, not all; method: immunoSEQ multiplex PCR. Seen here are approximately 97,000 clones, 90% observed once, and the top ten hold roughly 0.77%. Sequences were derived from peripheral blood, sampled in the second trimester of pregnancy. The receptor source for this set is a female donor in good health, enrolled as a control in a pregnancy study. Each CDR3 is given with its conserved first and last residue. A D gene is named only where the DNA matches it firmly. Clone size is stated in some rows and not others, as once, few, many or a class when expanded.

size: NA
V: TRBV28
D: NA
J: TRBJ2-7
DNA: TGTGCCAGCAGTACCACTTCCTACGAGCAGTACTTC
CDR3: CASSTTSYEQYF

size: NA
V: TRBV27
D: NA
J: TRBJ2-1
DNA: TGTGCCACCTCCGGACAGTCCTACAATGAGCAGTTCTTC
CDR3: CATSGQSYNEQFF

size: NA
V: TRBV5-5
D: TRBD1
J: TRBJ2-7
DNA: TGTGCCAGCAGCCTGACAGGGGGCAAGGCTGCGTACGAGCAGTACTTC
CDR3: CASSLTGGKAAYEQYF

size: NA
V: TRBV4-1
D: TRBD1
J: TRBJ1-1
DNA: TGCGCCAGCAGTCCACTAATGGCGGCAGGGGGCTTAGAAATGAACACTGAAGCTTTCTTT
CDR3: CASSPLMAAGGLEMNTEAFF

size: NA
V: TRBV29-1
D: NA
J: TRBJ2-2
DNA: TGCAGCGTTACTCCGATTAGTAACACCGGGGAGCTGTTTTTT
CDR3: CSVTPISNTGELFF

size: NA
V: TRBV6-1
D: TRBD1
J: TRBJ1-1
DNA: TGTGCCAGCAGTGTTGTACAGGGGGGGACACCGGGGAGCACTGAAGCTTTCTTT
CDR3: CASSVVQGGTPGSTEAFF

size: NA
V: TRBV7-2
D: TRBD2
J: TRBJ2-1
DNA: TGTGCCAGCAGCTTACCCCGGAGGACTAGCCCGCTTAACAATGAGCAGTTCTTC
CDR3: CASSLPRRTSPLNNEQFF

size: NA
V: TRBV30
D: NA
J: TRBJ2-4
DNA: TGTGCCTGGAGTTTTTCCTCGGCCAAAAACATTCAGTACTTC
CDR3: CAWSFSSAKNIQYF

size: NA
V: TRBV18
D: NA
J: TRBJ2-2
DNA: TGTGCCAGCTCACCACAACAGGGACCCACCGGGGAGCTGTTTTTT
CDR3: CASSPQQGPTGELFF

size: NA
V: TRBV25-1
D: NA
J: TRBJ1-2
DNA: TGTGCCAGCAGTGAATGGGGCAGTTCCCATGGCTACACCTTC
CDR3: CASSEWGSSHGYTF

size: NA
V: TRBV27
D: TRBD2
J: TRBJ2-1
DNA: TGTGCCAGCAGTTTAATAGCGGGAGAGGCAATCAATGAGCAGTTCTTC
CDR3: CASSLIAGEAINEQFF

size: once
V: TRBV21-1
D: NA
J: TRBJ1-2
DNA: TGTGCCAGCAGCATAGCACTAGCCCTAGGCTTTAACGGCAATAACTATGGCTACACCTTC
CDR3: CASSIALALGFNGNNYGYTF

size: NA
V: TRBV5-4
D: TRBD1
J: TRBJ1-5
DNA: TGTGCCAGCAGCGATTCTGACAGGGGCGGGATTCAGCCCCAGCATTTT
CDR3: CASSDSDRGGIQPQHF

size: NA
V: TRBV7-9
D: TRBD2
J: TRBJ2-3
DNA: TGTGCCAGCAGCCTGGGACTAGCGGGAGGAAGAACAGATACGCAGTATTTT
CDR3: CASSLGLAGGRTDTQYF

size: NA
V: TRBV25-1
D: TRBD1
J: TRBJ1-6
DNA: TGTGCCAGCAGTGATTCTGGGACAGGGGATTCACCCCTCCACTTT
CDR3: CASSDSGTGDSPLHF

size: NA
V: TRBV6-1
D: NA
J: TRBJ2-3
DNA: TGTGCCAGCAGGAAGGGGGAAACGAGCACAGATACGCAGTATTTT
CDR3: CASRKGETSTDTQYF

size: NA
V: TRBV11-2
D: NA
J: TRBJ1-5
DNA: TGTGCCAGCAGCTTAGGCCGGGCAGCGGATCAGCCCCAGCATTTT
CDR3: CASSLGRAADQPQHF